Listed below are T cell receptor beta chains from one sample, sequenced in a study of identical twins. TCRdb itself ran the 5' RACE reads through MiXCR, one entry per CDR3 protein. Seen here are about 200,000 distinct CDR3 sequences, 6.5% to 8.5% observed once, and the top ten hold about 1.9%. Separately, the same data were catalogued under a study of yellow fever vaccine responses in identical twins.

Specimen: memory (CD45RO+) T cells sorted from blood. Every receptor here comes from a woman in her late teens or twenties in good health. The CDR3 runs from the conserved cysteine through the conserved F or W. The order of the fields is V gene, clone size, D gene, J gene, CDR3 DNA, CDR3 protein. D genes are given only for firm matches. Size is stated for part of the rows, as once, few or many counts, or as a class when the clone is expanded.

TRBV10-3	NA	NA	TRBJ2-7	TGTGCCATCAGAGGGGCAGGGTCAGTTGGCGAGCAGTACTTC	CAIRGAGSVGEQYF
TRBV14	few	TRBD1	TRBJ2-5	TGTGCCAGCAGCCAAGAAGTTAAGGGACAGATACTATACCAAGAGACCCAGTACTTC	CASSQEVKGQILYQETQYF
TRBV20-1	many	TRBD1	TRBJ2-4	TGCAGTGCTAGCGGGACAGGGCCAAACATTCAGTACTTC	CSASGTGPNIQYF
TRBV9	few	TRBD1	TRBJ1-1	TGTGCCAGCAGCGCCCCAGGGACAGGCGTCACTGAAGCTTTCTTT	CASSAPGTGVTEAFF
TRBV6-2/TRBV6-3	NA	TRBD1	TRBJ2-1	TGTGCCAGCAGTTTTGGTTTATTCAGGGGGTCTGAAGGATCCTACAATGAGCAGTTCTTC	CASSFGLFRGSEGSYNEQFF
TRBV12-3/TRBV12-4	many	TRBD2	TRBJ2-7	TGTGCCAGCAGGGCGGGAGGCTTCTCCTACGAGCAGTACTTC	CASRAGGFSYEQYF
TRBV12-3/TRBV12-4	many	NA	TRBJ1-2	TGTGCCAGCAGTTCCTCCACGGGGTATGGCTACACCTTC	CASSSSTGYGYTF
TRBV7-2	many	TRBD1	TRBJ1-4	TGTGCCAGCAGCTTTTCGGGGACAGGTCTCGAAAAACTGTTTTTT	CASSFSGTGLEKLFF
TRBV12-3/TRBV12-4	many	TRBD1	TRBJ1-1	TGTGCCAGCAGTCCACAACAGGGGCCAGTGAACACTGAAGCTTTCTTT	CASSPQQGPVNTEAFF
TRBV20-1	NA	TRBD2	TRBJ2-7	TGCAGTGCTACCCTAGCGGGAAGCTCCTACGAGCAGTACTTC	CSATLAGSSYEQYF
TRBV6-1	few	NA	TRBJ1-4	TGTGCCAGCAGTACAGCGATTAATGAAAAACTGTTTTTT	CASSTAINEKLFF
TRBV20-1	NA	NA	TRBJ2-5	TGCAGTGCTTCCGGACCGGAGCAAGAGACCCAGTACTTC	CSASGPEQETQYF
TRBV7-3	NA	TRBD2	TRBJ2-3	TGTGCCAGCAGTGCGGAGACTAGCTCCGGCACAGATACGCAGTATTTT	CASSAETSSGTDTQYF
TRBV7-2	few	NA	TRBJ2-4	TGTGCCAGCAGCTTAGGACCTGCTGGCGAAAACATTCAGTACTTC	CASSLGPAGENIQYF
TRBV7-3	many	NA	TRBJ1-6	TGTGCCAGCAGCAGTGACGGAAATAATTCACCCCTCCACTTT	CASSSDGNNSPLHF
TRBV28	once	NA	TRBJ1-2	TGTGCCAGCGGACTTGAACCGTCGGCAGCTATCTATGGCTACACCTTC	CASGLEPSAAIYGYTF
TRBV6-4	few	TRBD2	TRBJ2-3	TGTGCCAGCAGTGACTCATCGGGGGGGTCAGATACGCAGTATTTT	CASSDSSGGSDTQYF
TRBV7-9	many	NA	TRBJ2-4	TGTGCCAGCAGCTTAGTAGAGCAGACGAAAAACATTCAGTACTTC	CASSLVEQTKNIQYF
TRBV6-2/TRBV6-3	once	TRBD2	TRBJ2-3	TGTGCCAGCAGTTACTCTAGCGGGAGGGCCACAGATACGCAGTATTTT	CASSYSSGRATDTQYF
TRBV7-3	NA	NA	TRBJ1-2	TGTGCCAGCAGTCCCAGCCGGGAAGATGGCTACACCTTC	CASSPSREDGYTF
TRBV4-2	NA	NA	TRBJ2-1	TGTGCCAGCAGCCAAGATCAAGAGGGGAGCTCCTACAATGAGCAGTTCTTC	CASSQDQEGSSYNEQFF
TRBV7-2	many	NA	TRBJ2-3	TGTGCCAGCAGCTCCAGGGCTACAGATACGCAGTATTTT	CASSSRATDTQYF
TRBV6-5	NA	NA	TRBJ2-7	TGTGCCAGCAGTTATCCAAAAGCGGCGGTAACCTACGAGCAGTACTTC	CASSYPKAAVTYEQYF
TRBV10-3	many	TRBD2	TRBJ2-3	TGTGCCATCAGTGAGCAACTAGCGGTGAGCACAGATACGCAGTATTTT	CAISEQLAVSTDTQYF
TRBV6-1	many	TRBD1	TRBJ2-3	TGTGCCAGCAGTCCCGACAGGGCGAGCACAGATACGCAGTATTTT	CASSPDRASTDTQYF
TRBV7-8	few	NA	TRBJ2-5	TGTGCCAGCAGTTTAAGTCGTGGTGCGGAGACCCAGTACTTC	CASSLSRGAETQYF
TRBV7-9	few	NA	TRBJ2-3	TGTGCCAGCAGCTTAGCTCCCGCCTGGGATACGCAGTATTTT	CASSLAPAWDTQYF
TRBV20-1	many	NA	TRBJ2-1	TGCAGTGCTAGGTGGAATGAGCAGTTCTTC	CSARWNEQFF
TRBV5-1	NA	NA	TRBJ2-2	TGCGCCAGCAGCTTTGAAGGGGGGAACACCGGGGAGCTGTTTTTT	CASSFEGGNTGELFF
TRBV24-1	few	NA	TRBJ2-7	TGTGCCACCAGTGATTCCCTGGGGGGCCGCTCCTACGAGCAGTACTTC	CATSDSLGGRSYEQYF
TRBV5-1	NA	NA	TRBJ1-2	TGCGCCAGCAGCTTGGGGGACGACCTTAGAGGCTACACCTTC	CASSLGDDLRGYTF
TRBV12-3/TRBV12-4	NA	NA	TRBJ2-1	TGTGCCAGCAGCAATACGCCTTCGATACTACCCGAGCAGTTCTTC	CASSNTPSILPEQFF
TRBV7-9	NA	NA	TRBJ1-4	TGTGCCAGCAGCCCCCCTGGCAGGAGGGGGGCTAATGAAAAACTGTTTTTT	CASSPPGRRGANEKLFF
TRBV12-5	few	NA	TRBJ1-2	TGTGCTAGTGGTTTGGTACTGGGCAGGGAAATTCCCCTCTATGGCTACACCTTC	CASGLVLGREIPLYGYTF